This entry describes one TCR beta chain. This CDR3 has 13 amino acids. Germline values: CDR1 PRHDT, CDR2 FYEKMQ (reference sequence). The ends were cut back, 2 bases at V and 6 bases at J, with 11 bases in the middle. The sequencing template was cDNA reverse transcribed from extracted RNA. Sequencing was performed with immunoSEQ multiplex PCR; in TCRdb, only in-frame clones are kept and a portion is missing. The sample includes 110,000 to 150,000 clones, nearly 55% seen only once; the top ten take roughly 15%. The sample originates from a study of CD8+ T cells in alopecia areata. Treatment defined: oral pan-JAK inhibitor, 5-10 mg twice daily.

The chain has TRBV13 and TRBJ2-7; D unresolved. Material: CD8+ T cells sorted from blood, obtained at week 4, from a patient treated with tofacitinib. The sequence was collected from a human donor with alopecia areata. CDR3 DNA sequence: TGTGCCAGCAGCTTACACCTGGCCGGCGAGCAGTACTTC. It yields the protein CASSLHLAGEQYF. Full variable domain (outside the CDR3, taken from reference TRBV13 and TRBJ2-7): AAGVIQSPRHLIKEKRETATLKCYPIPRHDTVYWYQQGPGQDPQFLISFYEKMQSDKGSIPDRFSAQQFSDYHSELNMSSLELGDSALYFCASSLHLAGEQYFGPGTRLTVT.